The 2 T cell receptor beta chains reported below all come from one sample, sequenced in a study of shared clonotypes between healthy human individuals. Sequencing was performed with immunoSEQ multiplex PCR; in TCRdb, only in-frame clones are kept and a portion is missing. The sample consists of some 2.1 million clones, roughly 94% of them appearing once. Terminally differentiated effector memory CD45RA+ cells were excluded by CCR7 positive selection of CD45RO-negative cells. Sequencing used naive CD8+ T cells sorted from blood. The origin of the receptors is a man younger than 35 in good health.

The V call is TRBV28, the J call TRBJ1-1; D not certain. Germline V gene lookup returns CDR1 MDHEN and CDR2 SYDVKM. Trimming pared 6 bases from V and 4 bases from J, leaving 9 bases between. This CDR3 spans 12 amino acids. The chain's CDR3 is CASSPPSTEAFF. The CDR3 DNA sequence: TGTGCCAGCAGCCCCCCGTCCACTGAAGCTTTCTTT.

The rearrangement links TRBV30 to TRBJ2-2; TRBD2 agrees at 10 bases. V gave up 5 bases and J gave up 1 base; unmatched junction bases: 4. Germline V CDR1 and CDR2: GTSNPN, SVGIG (reference sequence). The CDR3 extends over 15 amino acids. The CDR3 DNA follows: TGTGCCTGGGATGGGACTAGCGAGAACACCGGGGAGCTGTTTTTT. Its protein is CAWDGTSENTGELFF.